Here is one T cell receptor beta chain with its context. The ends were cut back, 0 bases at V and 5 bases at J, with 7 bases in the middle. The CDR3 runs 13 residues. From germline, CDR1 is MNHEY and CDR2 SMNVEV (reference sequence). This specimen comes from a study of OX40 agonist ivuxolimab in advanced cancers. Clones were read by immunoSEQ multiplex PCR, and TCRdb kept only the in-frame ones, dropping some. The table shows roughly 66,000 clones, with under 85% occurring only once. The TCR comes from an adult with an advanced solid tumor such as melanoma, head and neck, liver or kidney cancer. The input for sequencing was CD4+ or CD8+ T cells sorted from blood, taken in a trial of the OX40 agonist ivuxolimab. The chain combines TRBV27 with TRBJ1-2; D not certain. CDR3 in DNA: TGTGCCAGCAGTTTATCCGAGCTGTATGGCTACACCTTC. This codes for CASSLSELYGYTF.